Sequencing of this TCR beta chain was carried out in a study of blood T cell repertoires in COVID-19. Study-level information: Samples of COVID-19 (acute and convalescent) were obtained from the United States, Italy and Spain. The analysed material was cDNA or gDNA that came from T cells, B-cell-depleted T cells, or PBMCs.

V shed 8 bases, J shed 8 bases, and the junction held 3 bases outside the gene matches. The CDR3 sequence is 12 residues long. In the authors' methods: Reference gene primers were amplified, and this amplification served to estimate nucleated cell counts. Sequencing used immunoSEQ multiplex PCR; TCRdb keeps in-frame clones, though not all of them. Clone size and the V and J calls come from that table; the DNA yielded D and trimming. Seen here are nearly 300,000 clones, more than 70% observed once, and the top ten hold 5.5% to 8%. In its sample, this clone was seen once. Sequencing was done on a sample of peripheral blood. This clonotype was obtained from a woman aged 25-40 years who had recovered from COVID-19. The J gene is TRBJ1-5, the V gene TRBV12-3 or TRBV12-4; 10 nucleotides match TRBD1. This CDR3 is CASSGQGKPQHF. In nucleotides, the CDR3 is TGTGCCAGCTCGGGACAGGGGAAGCCCCAGCATTTT.